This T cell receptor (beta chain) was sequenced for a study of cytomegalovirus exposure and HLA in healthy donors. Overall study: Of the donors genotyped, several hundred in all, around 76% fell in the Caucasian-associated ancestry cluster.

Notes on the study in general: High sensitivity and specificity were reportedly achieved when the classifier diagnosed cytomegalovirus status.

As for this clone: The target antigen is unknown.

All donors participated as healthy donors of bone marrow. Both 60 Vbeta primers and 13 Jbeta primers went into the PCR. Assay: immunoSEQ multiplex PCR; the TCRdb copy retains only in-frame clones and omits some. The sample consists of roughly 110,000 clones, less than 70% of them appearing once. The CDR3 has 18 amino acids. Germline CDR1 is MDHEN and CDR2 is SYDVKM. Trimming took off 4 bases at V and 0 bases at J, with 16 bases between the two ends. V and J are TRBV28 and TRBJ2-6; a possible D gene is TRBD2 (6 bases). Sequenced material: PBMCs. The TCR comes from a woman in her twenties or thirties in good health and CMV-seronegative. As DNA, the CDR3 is TGTGCCAGCAGTTCCCGGGACTCTCTTTTCTCTGGGGCCAACGTCCTGACTTTC. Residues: CASSSRDSLFSGANVLTF.